This T cell receptor beta chain is from a study of blood T cell repertoires in COVID-19. Looking at the study overall: The cDNA or gDNA used as material had been derived from T cells, B-cell-depleted T cells, or PBMCs.

The V gene's germline CDR1 is SQVTM and CDR2 ANQGSEA. The CDR3 loop spans 15 amino acids. Trimming cost V 4 bases and J 2 bases; bases outside gene matches: 5. Per the authors' pipeline: Nucleated cell counts were estimated from reference gene primer amplification. Libraries were prepared by immunoSEQ multiplex PCR; TCRdb keeps only in-frame clonotypes and omits some of them. That table is the source of V, J and clone size, and D and trimming were worked out from the DNA. This table holds 90,000 to 130,000 clones, about 90% found once. Source material: peripheral blood. This clonotype was sampled from a human donor in a cohort sampled during active COVID-19. V is TRBV29-1 and J is TRBJ1-5; the match to TRBD1 covers 10 bases. The CDR3 sequence is CSVAVGTGGNQPQHF. CDR3 DNA: TGCAGCGTTGCCGTCGGGACAGGGGGCAATCAGCCCCAGCATTTT.